This TCR beta chain was documented in a study of CD8+ T cells in alopecia areata. The overall study: Tofacitinib dosing lasted 6 to 18 months, which was then followed by 6 months off drug. Regarding the study as a whole: There were also resident alphabeta T cells of normal skin sequenced in scalp samples.

Reverse transcription of extracted RNA yielded cDNA, which provided the sequencing template. Assay: immunoSEQ multiplex PCR; the TCRdb copy retains only in-frame clones and omits some. The sample has 110,000 to 150,000 clones, about 60% seen once. This CDR3 is 13 amino acids long. V dropped 4 bases and J dropped 4 bases, with 10 bases sitting between them. The germline gives CDR1 SQVTM, CDR2 ANQGSEA. Obtained from alopecia areata patients were lesional scalp punch biopsies along with peripheral blood. Points on this clone: Its target is unknown.

The clonotype comes from a human donor with alopecia areata. This chain links TRBV29-1 with TRBJ1-4; D uncertain. The sequencing used CD4+ T cells sorted from blood, collected at week 0. CDR3 sequence: CSVATLRNEKLFF. CDR3 bases: TGCAGCGTTGCGACCCTCCGTAATGAAAAACTGTTTTTT.